Listed below are T cell receptor beta chains from one sample, sequenced in a study of cytomegalovirus exposure and HLA in healthy donors. Generated by immunoSEQ multiplex PCR, the TCRdb table keeps only in-frame clones and is missing some. The table has about 150,000 clones, around 79% seen once. Sequenced input: PBMCs. These TCRs come from a man younger than 40 in good health and CMV-seropositive. The CDR3 runs from the conserved cysteine through the conserved F or W. Each record gives: V gene, J gene, D gene, clone size, CDR3 protein, CDR3 DNA. D genes are given only for firm matches. The size entry is marked missing in some rows and otherwise reads once, few, many or a size class.

TRBV28	TRBJ2-3	TRBD1	.	CASSLPGTGVADTQYF	TGTGCCAGCAGTCTACCCGGGACAGGGGTTGCAGATACGCAGTATTTT
TRBV12-5	TRBJ2-1	TRBD1	.	CASGLTGTGGNEQFF	TGTGCTAGTGGTTTAACAGGGACAGGGGGCAATGAGCAGTTCTTC
TRBV28	TRBJ1-4	.	.	CASSFVISTGEKLFF	TGTGCCAGCAGTTTTGTGATCTCGACGGGGGAAAAACTGTTTTTT
TRBV29-1	TRBJ2-2	.	once	CSVVRGADTGELFF	TGCAGCGTCGTCCGGGGGGCCGACACCGGGGAGCTGTTTTTT
TRBV11-3	TRBJ2-1	.	once	CASSLGAYNEQFF	TGTGCCAGCAGCCTCGGGGCCTACAATGAGCAGTTCTTC
TRBV5-6	TRBJ2-7	.	.	CASRSQGGGYEQYF	TGTGCCAGCAGGTCACAGGGCGGGGGCTACGAGCAGTACTTC
TRBV6-5	TRBJ1-5	.	once	CASSYSKGSNQPQHF	TGTGCCAGCAGTTACTCGAAGGGGTCAAATCAGCCCCAGCATTTT
TRBV27	TRBJ1-2	.	.	CASRPLGGANYGYTF	TGTGCCAGCAGACCGCTCGGAGGAGCTAACTATGGCTACACCTTC
TRBV30	TRBJ1-5	.	.	CAWREGNQPQHF	TGTGCCTGGAGGGAGGGGAACCAGCCCCAGCATTTT
TRBV9	TRBJ2-5	.	.	CASSVGSVGETQYF	TGTGCCAGCAGCGTAGGCAGTGTTGGAGAGACCCAGTACTTC